Below, one T cell receptor beta chain is given with its context. The entry originates in a study of cytomegalovirus exposure and HLA in healthy donors. The PCR employed 60 Vbeta primers together with 13 Jbeta primers. The data were produced by immunoSEQ multiplex PCR, yet TCRdb's version contains in-frame clones alone and is incomplete. This sample's table reports approximately 50,000 clones. The germline V and J ends were trimmed by 6 bases and 8 bases, with 16 bases remaining between them. The length of the CDR3 is 14 residues. The germline V gene encodes CDR1 LNHDA and CDR2 SQIVND (reference sequence).

This receptor was obtained from a male donor in good health and CMV-seropositive. The chain links TRBV19 to TRBJ1-4, with D hard to call. Material: PBMCs. The chain's CDR3 is CASSSSPRNEKLFF. In DNA form, the CDR3 reads TGTGCCAGTAGCTCTTCCCCCAGGAACGAAAAACTGTTTTTT.